Sequencing of this T cell receptor beta chain was carried out in a study of blood T cell repertoires in COVID-19. In Seattle, patients joined the study during active infection and were tracked longitudinally. The CDR3 consists of 12 residues. V was cut by 6 bases and J by 7 bases, with 12 bases left in between. This clone was observed many times. Clones were sequenced by immunoSEQ multiplex PCR, and TCRdb holds only the in-frame ones, with some missing. Here the sample spans 150,000 to 200,000 clones, about 81% being singletons. The receptor was derived from a woman over 75 with COVID-19, enrolled during active disease. The specimen was peripheral blood. V and J are TRBV12-3 or TRBV12-4 and TRBJ1-1; TRBD1 is a possible D gene (5 bases). CDR3 in amino acids: CASSLGGIEAFF. The CDR3, as DNA: TGTGCCAGCAGCCTGGGGGGAATTGAAGCTTTCTTT.